This TCR beta chain was observed in a study of shared clonotypes between healthy human individuals. Between the trimmed V and J ends, which lost 4 bases and 8 bases, there was a span of 17 bases. The CDR3 sequence is 14 residues long. CDR1 is SGHTA and CDR2 is FQGNSA in the germline V gene. Assay: immunoSEQ multiplex PCR; the TCRdb copy retains only in-frame clones and omits some. The sample carries approximately 2.1 million clones, about 92% recorded once. Sequencing was performed on naive CD4+ T cells from PBMCs. Subset in this sample: CD45RA+ positively selected. This chain connects TRBV7-2 to TRBJ1-2; D gene unclear. The clonotype was recovered from a man between 18 and 29 years old in good health. Some clones in this sample may be carry-over from other donors' samples. CDR3 DNA: TGTGCCAGCAGCTCGGCGGCGGTGTCTCACGGCTACACCTTC. Its protein product is CASSSAAVSHGYTF.